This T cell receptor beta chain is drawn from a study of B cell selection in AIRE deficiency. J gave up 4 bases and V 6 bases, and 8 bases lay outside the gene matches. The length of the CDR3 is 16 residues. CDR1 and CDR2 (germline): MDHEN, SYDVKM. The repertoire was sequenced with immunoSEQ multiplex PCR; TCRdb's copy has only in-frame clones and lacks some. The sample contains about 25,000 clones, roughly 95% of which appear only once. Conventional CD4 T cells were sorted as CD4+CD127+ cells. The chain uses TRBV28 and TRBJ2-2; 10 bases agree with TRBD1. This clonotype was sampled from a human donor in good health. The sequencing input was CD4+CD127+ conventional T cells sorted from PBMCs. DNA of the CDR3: TGTGCCAGCAGCCCCCTCCGGACAGGGGGCACCGGGGAGCTGTTTTTT. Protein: CASSPLRTGGTGELFF.